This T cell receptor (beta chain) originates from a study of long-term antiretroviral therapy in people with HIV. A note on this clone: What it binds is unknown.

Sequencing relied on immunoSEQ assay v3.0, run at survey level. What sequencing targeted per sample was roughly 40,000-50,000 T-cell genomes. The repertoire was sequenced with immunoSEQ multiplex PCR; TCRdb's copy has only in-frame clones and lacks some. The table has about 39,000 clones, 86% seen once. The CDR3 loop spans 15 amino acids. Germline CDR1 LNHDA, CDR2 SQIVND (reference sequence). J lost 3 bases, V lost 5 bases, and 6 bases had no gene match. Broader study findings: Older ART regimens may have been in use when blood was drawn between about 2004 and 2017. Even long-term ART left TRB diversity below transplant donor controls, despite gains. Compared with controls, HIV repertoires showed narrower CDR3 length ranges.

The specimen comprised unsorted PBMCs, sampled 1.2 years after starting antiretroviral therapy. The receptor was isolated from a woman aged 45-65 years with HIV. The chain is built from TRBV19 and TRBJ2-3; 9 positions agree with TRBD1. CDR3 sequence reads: CASSPGTGWTDTQYF. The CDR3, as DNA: TGTGCCAGTAGTCCCGGGACAGGGTGGACAGATACGCAGTATTTT.